One and the same sample provided the 27 T cell receptor beta chains below, sequenced in a study of blood T cells in healthy people across ages. A second PCR, run for about 7 to 11 cycles, used a sample-barcoded 5' primer plus a J-beta primer mix. TCRdb re-called the 5' RACE reads through MiXCR, storing one row per CDR3 protein. The repertoire holds 700,000 to 950,000 distinct CDR3 sequences, 55% to 75% seen once, with 20% to 25% in the top ten. Sequenced: blood. The receptors shown here come from a man between 25 and 39 years old in good health.

The CDR3 loop is CASLVYSGQGMTEAFF. The CDR3 DNA reads as TGCGCCAGCCTTGTATATTCGGGACAGGGGATGACTGAAGCTTTCTTT. The rearrangement links TRBV5-1 to TRBJ1-1, with 10 bases fitting TRBD1. The CDR3 consists of 16 residues. From germline, CDR1 is SGHRS and CDR2 YFSETQ. V dropped 7 bases and J dropped 5; count of bases not matched to a gene: 14.

The chain is built from TRBV7-9 and TRBJ2-7, with D perhaps matching TRBD1 (5 bases). There are 14 residues in the CDR3. V shed 10 bases and J shed 3 bases, with 19 bases lying between them. Germline V gene data show CDR1 as SEHNR and CDR2 as FQNEAQ (reference sequence). Written as DNA, the CDR3 is TGTGCCACTCTACGCCAGGGCATTGACTACGAGCAGTACTTC. Translation gives CATLRQGIDYEQYF. Supplemented by reference TRBV7-9 and TRBJ2-7, the full variable domain reads DTGVSQNPRHKITKRGQNVTFRCDPISEHNRLYWYRQTLGQGPEFLTYFQNEAQLEKSRLLSDRFSAERPKGSFSTLEIQRTEQGDSAMYLCATLRQGIDYEQYFGPGTRLTVT.

This rearrangement joins TRBV20-1 to TRBJ1-2; a possible D gene is TRBD1 (5 bases). The V end lost 0 bases, the J end lost 4 bases, and 15 bases lay between the germline ends. CDR1 and CDR2 from the germline V gene are DFQATT and SNEGSKA (reference sequence). The CDR3 is 15 amino acids. The CDR3 spells CSAREPTASAYGYTF. In nucleotides, the CDR3 is TGCAGTGCTAGAGAACCGACAGCCTCGGCCTATGGCTACACCTTC.

V is TRBV29-1 and J is TRBJ2-1; tentatively, D is TRBD2 (5 bases). This CDR3 has 12 residues. Per germline, CDR1 SQVTM and CDR2 ANQGSEA. V lost 1 base and J 13 bases, leaving 14 bases between the germline ends. The CDR3 reads CSVEAGGQNQFF. The CDR3 DNA reads TGCAGCGTTGAAGCCGGAGGCCAGAACCAGTTCTTC.

The chain carries TRBV2 and TRBJ2-5; D ambiguous. With 4 bases removed from V and 1 base from J, the gap between germline ends came to 10 bases. Germline values: CDR1 SNHLY, CDR2 FYNNEI. The CDR3 is 14 amino acids. DNA for the CDR3: TGTGCCAGCAGTGCAAGCGTAACCCAAGAGACCCAGTACTTC. Translated: CASSASVTQETQYF.

The V call is TRBV29-1, the J call TRBJ1-4, with a weak D call TRBD1 (6 bases). Trimming removed 6 bases from V and 6 bases from J, with 17 bases in between. CDR3 length: 14 residues. Looked up from germline, CDR1 is SQVTM and CDR2 is ANQGSEA. CDR3 coding DNA: TGCAGCGTGGAAACAGGGAGGGACGATGAAAAACTGTTTTTT. The encoded protein is CSVETGRDDEKLFF.

This sequence joins TRBV12-5 and TRBJ2-1; D is perhaps TRBD1 (5 bases). The tail of the sequence fits TRBJ2-7 better, so the J call may be wrong. The germline CDR1 and CDR2 sequences are LGHNT and FRNRAP. The CDR3 extends over 14 amino acids. In DNA, the CDR3 is TGTGCTAGTGGTAGTCAGGGTCGCCCCTACGAGCAGTACTTC. Amino acids: CASGSQGRPYEQYF.

This clonotype was seen repeatedly, ten times or more. The gene calls are TRBV29-1 and TRBJ2-4; the D is unclear. The V gene lost 4 bases and the J gene lost 0 bases, with 13 bases spanning the gap. From germline, CDR1 is SQVTM and CDR2 ANQGSEA. The CDR3 totals 15 residues. In DNA, the CDR3 is TGCAGCGTTGGAAGGGAAGAAGAAGCCAAAAACATTCAGTACTTC. Protein: CSVGREEEAKNIQYF.

The chain's CDR3 is CASRPDRANVLTF. The DNA for the CDR3 is TGTGCCAGCAGGCCCGACCGGGCCAACGTCCTGACTTTC. This chain links TRBV7-2 with TRBJ2-6; unclear D gene. Germline lookup yields CDR1 SGHTA and CDR2 FQGNSA. V was clipped by 6 bases and J by 5 bases, with 8 bases between them. The CDR3 loop spans 13 amino acids.

Details on this clonotype: The CDR3 does not close with the conserved phenylalanine or tryptophan, likely indicating a read error. The rearrangement links TRBV7-8 to TRBJ2-1; 7 positions match TRBD2. Per germline, CDR1 SGHVS and CDR2 FQNEAQ. The CDR3 extends over 16 amino acids. As DNA, the CDR3 is TGTGTCAGCAGCTTGGGGCTAGCGGTCCCCTACAATGAGCAGTTCTTA. As protein: CVSSLGLAVPYNEQFL.

The J gene is TRBJ2-1, the V gene TRBV12-3 or TRBV12-4; D gene unclear. The V end lost 6 bases, the J end lost 5 bases, and 14 bases lay between the germline ends. This CDR3 spans 14 amino acids. Written as DNA, the CDR3 is TGTGCCAGCAGCCTACCTGACCCCAACAATGAGCAGTTCTTC. Protein product: CASSLPDPNNEQFF.

The chain joins TRBV27 to TRBJ2-3; D not resolved. Germline V gene lookup returns CDR1 MNHEY and CDR2 SMNVEV (reference sequence). The germline V and J ends were trimmed by 3 bases and 6 bases, with 13 bases remaining between them. The CDR3 is 14 residues long. The CDR3 sequence: CASSFKNLGDTQYF. CDR3 coding DNA: TGTGCCAGCAGTTTCAAAAACCTAGGGGATACGCAGTATTTT.

This chain uses TRBV7-9 with TRBJ1-6, with 10 bases matching TRBD1. The CDR3 has 14 residues. Germline values: CDR1 SEHNR, CDR2 FQNEAQ (reference sequence). The CDR3 loop reads CATRDRGLNSPLHF. CDR3 coding DNA: TGTGCGACCCGGGACAGGGGTCTAAATTCACCCCTCCACTTT.

The table lists this clonotype with a few counts. The chain joins TRBV4-3 to TRBJ2-1, with D tentatively TRBD1 or TRBD2 (5 bases each). The V gene's germline CDR1 is LGHNA and CDR2 YSLEER. With 0 bases removed from V and 8 bases from J, the gap between germline ends came to 17 bases. This CDR3 is built from 16 residues. This CDR3 reads CASSQDDSGPVYEQFF. CDR3 nucleotides: TGCGCCAGCAGCCAAGATGACAGCGGTCCTGTGTATGAGCAGTTCTTC.

The gene calls are TRBV6-5 and TRBJ2-7, with D tentatively TRBD2 (6 bases). CDR1 MNHEY and CDR2 SVGAGI come from the germline V gene. V was cut by 7 bases and J by 3 bases, with 13 bases left in between. The CDR3 consists of 13 residues. The CDR3 nucleotides are TGTGCCAGCAAAAGGGCGGGGATCTACGAGCAGTACTTC. Translation gives CASKRAGIYEQYF.

This clonotype was counted only a few times. The V gene is TRBV6-6, the J gene TRBJ1-4, with 8 bases that match TRBD1. CDR3 length: 15 amino acids. Germline trimming cut 0 bases from V and 8 bases from J; bases unmatched to any gene: 5. Germline CDR1 is MNHNY and CDR2 is SVGAGI (reference sequence). CDR3 loop: CASSYSQDRVEKLFF. CDR3 DNA sequence: TGTGCCAGCAGTTACTCCCAGGACAGGGTAGAAAAACTGTTTTTT.

The chain joins TRBV6-5 to TRBJ2-7; 9 positions agree with TRBD2. This CDR3 has 16 amino acids. Trimming cost V 4 bases and J 0 bases; bases outside gene matches: 7. Germline V gene lookup returns CDR1 MNHEY and CDR2 SVGAGI. The CDR3 nucleotides are TGTGCCAGCAGTTCCCCGACTAGCGGAGGCTCCTACGAGCAGTACTTC. This encodes CASSSPTSGGSYEQYF.

This clonotype was counted only a few times. The genes are TRBV10-3 and TRBJ1-1; no definite D call. The CDR3 has 12 amino acids. Looked up from germline, CDR1 is ENHRY and CDR2 is SYGVKD. Trimming stripped 2 bases from V and 3 bases from J, with 4 bases between. CDR3 sequence: CAISEGDTEAFF. CDR3 nucleotide sequence: TGTGCCATCAGTGAGGGTGACACTGAAGCTTTCTTT.

This clonotype was picked up a small number of times. This chain links TRBV4-3 with TRBJ1-5, with TRBD1 matching over 7 bases. The germline CDR1 and CDR2 sequences are LGHNA and YSLEER. V was pared by 0 bases and J by 5 bases, with 4 bases of the junction left unmatched. The CDR3 contains 15 residues. The CDR3 DNA reads TGCGCCAGCAGCCAAGACCACAGGGGATATCAGCCCCAGCATTTT. This sequence encodes CASSQDHRGYQPQHF.

This clonotype occurred a few times. The chain joins TRBV10-3 to TRBJ2-5, with D tentatively TRBD2 (6 bases). CDR1 and CDR2 from the germline V gene are ENHRY and SYGVKD. CDR3 length: 13 amino acids. The germline V and J ends were trimmed by 10 bases and 3 bases, with 15 bases remaining between them. The CDR3 DNA reads as TGTGCCACCAAACTAGCAGCCGAAGAGACCCAGTACTTC. Protein sequence: CATKLAAEETQYF.

Regarding this clonotype: A read error may account for a junction end that differs from germline. The chain uses TRBV12-3 or TRBV12-4 and TRBJ2-7; 9 bases line up with TRBD2. The CDR3 is 14 amino acids. The CDR3 region has the DNA TGTGCCTGCAGGCGTGCGGGAGGGGTCGACGAGCAGTACTTC. This sequence encodes CACRRAGGVDEQYF.

V gene TRBV5-1 combines with J gene TRBJ2-5; 10 nucleotides align to TRBD2. Germline loops: CDR1 SGHRS, CDR2 YFSETQ. The CDR3 has 16 residues. With 0 bases clipped from V and 11 bases from J, the junction kept 13 bases outside the gene matches. The CDR3 sequence: CASSLDGLAGVISQYF. The CDR3 DNA sequence: TGCGCCAGCAGCTTGGACGGGCTAGCGGGAGTAATTTCGCAGTACTTC.

V is TRBV6-2 or TRBV6-3 and J is TRBJ2-4; either TRBD1 or TRBD2 may fit D (5 bases each). The germline V gene has CDR1 MNHEY and CDR2 SVGEGT. Deletions cut 7 bases from V and 1 base from J, with 14 bases between. This CDR3 has 15 amino acids. CDR3 region: CASTQLGDAKNIQYF. CDR3 nucleotides: TGTGCCAGCACCCAGTTGGGGGATGCCAAAAACATTCAGTACTTC.

The chain is built from TRBV28 and TRBJ2-5; TRBD2 aligns across 8 bases. Germline CDR1 is MDHEN and CDR2 is SYDVKM. The CDR3 length is 14 residues. V gave up 5 bases and J gave up 3 bases; unmatched junction bases: 5. The CDR3 sequence: CASSGLGLEETQYF. CDR3 DNA: TGTGCCAGCAGTGGACTGGGACTAGAAGAGACCCAGTACTTC.

This rearrangement joins TRBV4-3 to TRBJ2-5; 7 positions match TRBD1. The CDR3 loop spans 16 amino acids. The J segment lost 11 bases and the V segment lost 0 bases, leaving 15 bases of the junction unmatched. Looked up from germline, CDR1 is LGHNA and CDR2 is YSLEER. CDR3 in amino acids: CASSQELDRVEHEQYF. The CDR3 DNA sequence: TGCGCCAGCAGCCAAGAACTTGACAGGGTCGAGCATGAGCAGTACTTC.

The chain joins TRBV20-1 to TRBJ1-2; D not resolved. The CDR3 has 13 residues. Looked up from germline, CDR1 is DFQATT and CDR2 is SNEGSKA (reference sequence). V was shortened by 6 bases and J by 8 bases, with 19 bases between the two germline ends. The CDR3 nucleotides are TGCAGTGCCTCAGTCGGGAGATCTCAAGGCTACACCTTC. Its protein is CSASVGRSQGYTF.

This clonotype was detected only a few times. V gene TRBV20-1 combines with J gene TRBJ2-5; the D is unclear. Germline V gene lookup returns CDR1 DFQATT and CDR2 SNEGSKA (reference sequence). V lost 0 bases and J 3 bases, leaving 8 bases between the germline ends. The CDR3 has 13 amino acids. The chain's CDR3 is CSARDLRKETQYF. The CDR3 nucleotides are TGCAGTGCTAGAGATTTGAGGAAAGAGACCCAGTACTTC.